Below, 18 T cell receptor beta chains from the same sample are listed, as sequenced in a study of CD8 T cells in Susac syndrome. RNA totalling about 0.45 to 1 ug underwent reverse transcription with random hexamers. TCRdb reprocessed the immunoSEQ multiplex PCR reads via MiXCR and lists one record per CDR3 protein. The sample shows about 190,000 distinct CDR3 sequences, 95% of them seen only once. Material: CD8+ T cells from PBMCs. The source of these receptors is a human donor with Susac syndrome.

V is TRBV20-1 and J is TRBJ1-1; TRBD1 aligns across 7 bases. This CDR3 spans 12 amino acids. V shed 3 bases, J shed 10 bases, and the junction held 8 bases outside the gene matches. Per germline, CDR1 DFQATT and CDR2 SNEGSKA (reference sequence). CDR3 loop: CSARESEGAAFF. The CDR3, as DNA: TGCAGTGCTAGGGAATCAGAGGGGGCAGCTTTCTTT.

This chain links TRBV5-1 with TRBJ2-5; D possibly corresponds to TRBD2 (6 bases). Trimming took off 7 bases at V and 5 bases at J, with 18 bases between the two ends. The CDR3 has 14 amino acids. The germline V gene encodes CDR1 SGHRS and CDR2 YFSETQ. The CDR3 bases are TGCGCCAGCGCGGGACCGCTCGGTCGGGAGACCCAGTACTTC. It codes for CASAGPLGRETQYF.

This chain connects TRBV7-9 to TRBJ2-1, with D possibly TRBD2 on 6 matching bases. The CDR3 loop spans 13 amino acids. Per the germline V gene, CDR1 is SEHNR and CDR2 is FQNEAQ (reference sequence). Trimming removed 5 bases from V and 15 bases from J, with 20 bases in between. This CDR3 reads CASSPSGTPMLFF. The CDR3, as DNA: TGTGCCAGCAGCCCTTCCGGGACTCCTATGCTGTTCTTC.

This clonotype was found once. The chain recombines TRBV2 with TRBJ2-2; TRBD1 matches 10 bases. This CDR3 comprises 17 residues. Germline V lookup: CDR1 SNHLY, CDR2 FYNNEI. V trimming: 7 bases; J trimming: 3 bases; junction bases outside the gene matches: 11. The CDR3 DNA is TGTGCCAGCACCCAACCGAGGGACAGGGGATACACCGGGGAGCTGTTTTTT. It is translated as CASTQPRDRGYTGELFF.

J is TRBJ1-2 and V is TRBV11-2, with D perhaps matching TRBD1 (6 bases). The germline CDR1 and CDR2 sequences are SGHAT and FQNNGV. The CDR3 is 17 residues long. The germline V and J ends were trimmed by 5 bases and 3 bases, with 22 bases remaining between them. CDR3 protein: CASSLWAQGTPYYGYTF. DNA for the CDR3: TGTGCCAGCAGCCTCTGGGCCCAGGGGACACCTTACTATGGCTACACCTTC.

The V gene is TRBV13, the J gene TRBJ2-5; D is unclear. V was shortened by 4 bases and J by 1 base, with 10 bases between the two germline ends. Germline assignment: CDR1 PRHDT and CDR2 FYEKMQ (reference sequence). The CDR3 spans 14 residues. CDR3 in amino acids: CASSSQALQETQYF. CDR3 bases: TGTGCCAGCAGCTCCCAGGCCCTCCAAGAGACCCAGTACTTC.

The V gene is TRBV7-6, the J gene TRBJ1-2; TRBD1 matches at 7 bases. The CDR3 runs 13 residues. With V trimmed by 5 bases and J by 8 bases, 8 bases remained unmatched. Germline V gene sequence: CDR1 SGHVS, CDR2 FNYEAQ. Here the CDR3 DNA reads TGTGCCAGCAGCCGGGACAGCTCCTACGGCTACACCTTC. Encoded protein: CASSRDSSYGYTF. The full variable domain, in which reference TRBV7-6 and TRBJ1-2 provide the parts outside the CDR3, is GAGVSQSPRYKVTKRGQDVALRCDPISGHVSLYWYRQALGQGPEFLTYFNYEAQQDKSGLPNDRFSAERPEGSISTLTIQRTEQRDSAMYRCASSRDSSYGYTFGSGTRLTVV.

The chain is built from TRBV9 and TRBJ2-2, with D unclear. CDR3 length equals 14 residues. Germline lookup yields CDR1 SGDLS and CDR2 YYNGEE. V lost 4 bases and J 1 base, leaving 8 bases between the germline ends. CDR3: CASSLYKNTGELFF. The CDR3 DNA sequence: TGTGCCAGCAGCTTGTACAAGAACACCGGGGAGCTGTTTTTT.

This chain joins TRBV20-1 and TRBJ2-1, with TRBD2 matching 9 bases. This CDR3 is 13 amino acids long. J gave up 6 bases and V 2 bases, and 2 bases lay outside the gene matches. CDR1 and CDR2 from the germline V gene are DFQATT and SNEGSKA (reference sequence). In DNA form, the CDR3 reads TGCAGTGCTAGACTAGCGGGGTTCAATGAGCAGTTCTTC. Protein sequence: CSARLAGFNEQFF.

This clonotype was observed once. The CDR3 protein is CASSQDGQHEAFF. The CDR3 DNA is TGCGCCAGCAGCCAAGACGGCCAGCACGAAGCTTTCTTT. The V gene is TRBV4-1, the J gene TRBJ1-1; no firm D call. V was pared by 0 bases and J by 8 bases, with 10 bases between. The CDR3 sequence is 13 residues long. Germline loops: CDR1 MGHRA, CDR2 YSYEKL.

This clonotype was found once. The CDR3 protein is CATSDQTGSGANVLTF. The CDR3 coding sequence is TGTGCCACCAGTGATCAGACGGGGTCTGGGGCCAACGTCCTGACTTTC. The chain uses TRBV24-1 and TRBJ2-6; weak D call: TRBD2 (5 bases). Germline V CDR1 and CDR2: KGHDR, SFDVKD. Trimming removed 3 bases at V and 1 base at J, with 9 bases between. The CDR3 length is 16 residues.

The chain combines TRBV5-1 with TRBJ2-1, with TRBD2 matching 9 bases. The V gene's germline CDR1 is SGHRS and CDR2 YFSETQ. Losses at the gene ends were 6 bases for V and 6 bases for J; bases not matched to a gene: 10. The CDR3 runs to 15 residues. The CDR3 region is CASISGGGAGNEQFF. Here the CDR3 DNA reads TGCGCCAGCATCAGTGGCGGGGGGGCCGGCAATGAGCAGTTCTTC.

The chain couples TRBV28 to TRBJ1-1; the D gene is possibly TRBD1 (5 bases). Trimming cost V 5 bases and J 0 bases, with 13 bases left between them. The CDR3 consists of 15 residues. Germline-derived CDR1 and CDR2 are MDHEN and SYDVKM. CDR3 region: CASSTAGTVNTEAFF. The CDR3 bases are TGTGCCAGCAGTACCGCGGGGACGGTGAACACTGAAGCTTTCTTT.

The J gene is TRBJ2-7, the V gene TRBV9, with 7 positions matching TRBD2. CDR1 and CDR2 from the germline V gene are SGDLS and YYNGEE. J was trimmed by 5 bases and V by 0 bases; bases with no gene match: 5. The length of the CDR3 is 14 residues. CDR3 nucleotide sequence: TGTGCCAGCAGCGTAGCGGGAGGATTGGACGAGCAGTACTTC. It yields the protein CASSVAGGLDEQYF. The whole variable domain, filled in from reference TRBV9 and TRBJ2-7, reads DSGVTQTPKHLITATGQRVTLRCSPRSGDLSVYWYQQSLDQGLQFLIQYYNGEERAKGNILERFSAQQFPDLHSELNLSSLELGDSALYFCASSVAGGLDEQYFGPGTRLTVT.

The CDR3 sequence: CASSRRGTLNLQETQYF. The CDR3 nucleotides are TGTGCCAGCAGTAGGCGGGGAACACTTAACCTCCAAGAGACCCAGTACTTC. The chain joins TRBV28 to TRBJ2-5, with a weak D call TRBD2 (6 bases). Deletions cut 5 bases from V and 1 base from J, with 20 bases between. This CDR3 spans 17 amino acids. Looked up from germline, CDR1 is MDHEN and CDR2 is SYDVKM.

The rearrangement uses TRBV28 and TRBJ2-5; 9 positions match TRBD1. With V trimmed by 6 bases and J by 5 bases, 7 bases remained unmatched. The CDR3 extends over 14 amino acids. Germline-derived CDR1 and CDR2 are MDHEN and SYDVKM. The CDR3 protein is CASRLQGAKETQYF. The CDR3 coding sequence is TGTGCCAGCAGATTACAGGGGGCGAAGGAGACCCAGTACTTC. The whole variable domain, filled in from reference TRBV28 and TRBJ2-5, reads DVKVTQSSRYLVKRTGEKVFLECVQDMDHENMFWYRQDPGLGLRLIYFSYDVKMKEKGDIPEGYSVSREKKERFSLILESASTNQTSMYLCASRLQGAKETQYFGPGTRLLVL.

CDR3 protein: CASSQAKAGGDQETQYF. The CDR3 DNA reads as TGCGCCAGCAGCCAAGCGAAAGCGGGGGGGGACCAAGAGACCCAGTACTTC. The rearrangement uses TRBV4-1 and TRBJ2-5; 10 positions agree with TRBD2. Germline trimming cut 1 base from V and 0 bases from J; bases unmatched to any gene: 5. Germline CDR1 MGHRA, CDR2 YSYEKL. The CDR3 has 17 amino acids.

The CDR3 nucleotides are TGTGCCAGCAGCCAACGCACGAGGATTTCGCATGGCTACACCTTC. Translation gives CASSQRTRISHGYTF. The chain is built from TRBV3-1 and TRBJ1-2, with D unclear. Trimming took off 2 bases at V and 6 bases at J, with 16 bases between the two ends. Germline V gene data show CDR1 as LGHDT and CDR2 as YNNKEL (reference sequence). This CDR3 region has 15 residues.